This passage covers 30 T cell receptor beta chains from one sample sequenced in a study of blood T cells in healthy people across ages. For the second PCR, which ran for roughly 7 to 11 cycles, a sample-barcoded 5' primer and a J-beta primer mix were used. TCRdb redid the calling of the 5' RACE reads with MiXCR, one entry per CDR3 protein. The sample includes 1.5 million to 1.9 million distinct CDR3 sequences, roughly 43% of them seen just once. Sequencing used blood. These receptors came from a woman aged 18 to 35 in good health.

The CDR3 DNA reads TGTGCCAGCAGGGAAGGTTCAGGCGAGACCCAGTACTTC. It translates to CASREGSGETQYF. The chain has TRBV6-6 and TRBJ2-5; unclear D gene. Germline V gene lookup returns CDR1 MNHNY and CDR2 SVGAGI (reference sequence). V lost 6 bases to trimming and J lost 5 bases, with 13 bases between them. The CDR3 sequence is 13 residues long.

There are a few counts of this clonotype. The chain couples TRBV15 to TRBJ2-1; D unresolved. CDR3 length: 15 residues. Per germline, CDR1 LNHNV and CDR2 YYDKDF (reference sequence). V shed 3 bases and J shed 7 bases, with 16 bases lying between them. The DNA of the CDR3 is TGTGCCACCAGCAGGATACTGGACCCCTCAAATGAGCAGTTCTTC. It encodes CATSRILDPSNEQFF.

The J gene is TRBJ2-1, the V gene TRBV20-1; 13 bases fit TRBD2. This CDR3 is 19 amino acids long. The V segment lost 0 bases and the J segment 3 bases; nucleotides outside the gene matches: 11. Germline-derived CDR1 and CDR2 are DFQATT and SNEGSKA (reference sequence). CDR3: CSARDLTSGRAPNYNEQFF. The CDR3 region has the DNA TGCAGTGCTAGAGATCTAACTAGCGGGAGGGCCCCCAACTACAATGAGCAGTTCTTC.

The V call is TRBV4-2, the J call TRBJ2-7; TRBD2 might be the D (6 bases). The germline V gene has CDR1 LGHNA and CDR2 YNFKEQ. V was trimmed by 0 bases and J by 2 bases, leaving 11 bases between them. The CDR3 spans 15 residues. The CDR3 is CASSQDLERAYEQYF. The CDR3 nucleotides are TGTGCCAGCAGCCAAGATCTCGAGCGGGCCTACGAGCAGTACTTC.

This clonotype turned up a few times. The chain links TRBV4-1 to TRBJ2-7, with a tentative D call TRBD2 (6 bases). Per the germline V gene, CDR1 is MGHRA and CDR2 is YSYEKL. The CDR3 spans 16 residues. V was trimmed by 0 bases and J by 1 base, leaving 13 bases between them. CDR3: CASSQDEAGKSYEQYF. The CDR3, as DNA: TGCGCCAGCAGCCAAGATGAGGCGGGGAAGTCCTACGAGCAGTACTTC.

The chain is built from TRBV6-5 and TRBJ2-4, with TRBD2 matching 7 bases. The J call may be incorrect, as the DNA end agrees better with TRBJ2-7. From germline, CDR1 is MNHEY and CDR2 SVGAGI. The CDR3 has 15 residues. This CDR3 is CASSYIASGQNEQYF. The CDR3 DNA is TGTGCCAGCAGTTACATCGCTAGCGGTCAGAACGAGCAGTACTTC.

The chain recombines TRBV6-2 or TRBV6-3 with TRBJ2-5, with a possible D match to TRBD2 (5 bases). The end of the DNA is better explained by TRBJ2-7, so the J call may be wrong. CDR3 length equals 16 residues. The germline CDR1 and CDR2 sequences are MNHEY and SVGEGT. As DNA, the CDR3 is TGTGCCAGCAGTTATTACCGGGAACGACCAACCTACGAGCAGTACTTC. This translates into CASSYYRERPTYEQYF.

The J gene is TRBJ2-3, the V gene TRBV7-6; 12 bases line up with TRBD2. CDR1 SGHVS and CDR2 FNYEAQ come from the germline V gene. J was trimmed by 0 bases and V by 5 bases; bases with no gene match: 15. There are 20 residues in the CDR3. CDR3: CASSAGLAGNIFTSTDTQYF. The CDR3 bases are TGTGCCAGCAGCGCCGGACTAGCGGGGAACATTTTCACTAGCACAGATACGCAGTATTTT.

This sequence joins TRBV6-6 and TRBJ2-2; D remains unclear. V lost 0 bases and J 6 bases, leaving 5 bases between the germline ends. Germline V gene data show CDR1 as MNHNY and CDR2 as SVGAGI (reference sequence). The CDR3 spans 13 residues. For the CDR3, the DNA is TGTGCCAGCAGTTACTCGTTACCCGGGGAGCTGTTTTTT. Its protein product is CASSYSLPGELFF.

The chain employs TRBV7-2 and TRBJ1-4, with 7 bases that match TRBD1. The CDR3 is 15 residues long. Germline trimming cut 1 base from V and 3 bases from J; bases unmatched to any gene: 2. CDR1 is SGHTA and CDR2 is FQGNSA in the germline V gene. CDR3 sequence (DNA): TGTGCCAGCAGCTTAGTCAGGGGGTCTAATGAAAAACTGTTTTTT. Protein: CASSLVRGSNEKLFF.

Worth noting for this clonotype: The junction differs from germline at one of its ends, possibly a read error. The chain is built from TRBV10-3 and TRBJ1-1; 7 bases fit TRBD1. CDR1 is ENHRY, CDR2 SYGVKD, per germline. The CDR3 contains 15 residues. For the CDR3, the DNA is TGTGCCGTCAGTCGAACCAACAGGGGATTAACTGAAGCTTTCTTT. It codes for CAVSRTNRGLTEAFF.

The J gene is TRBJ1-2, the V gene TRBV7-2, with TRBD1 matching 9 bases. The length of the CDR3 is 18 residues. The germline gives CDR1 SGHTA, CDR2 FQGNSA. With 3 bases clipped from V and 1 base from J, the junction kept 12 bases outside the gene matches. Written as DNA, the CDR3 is TGTGCCAGCAGCTTCCATGGGGGACAGGGAGTCGGTAACTATGGCTACACCTTC. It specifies CASSFHGGQGVGNYGYTF.

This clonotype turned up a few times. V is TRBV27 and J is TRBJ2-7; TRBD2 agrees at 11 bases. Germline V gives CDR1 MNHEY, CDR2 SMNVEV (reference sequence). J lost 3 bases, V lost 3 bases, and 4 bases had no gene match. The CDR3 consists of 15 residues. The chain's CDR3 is CASSFATSGVYEQYF. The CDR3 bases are TGTGCCAGCAGTTTCGCGACTAGCGGGGTCTACGAGCAGTACTTC.

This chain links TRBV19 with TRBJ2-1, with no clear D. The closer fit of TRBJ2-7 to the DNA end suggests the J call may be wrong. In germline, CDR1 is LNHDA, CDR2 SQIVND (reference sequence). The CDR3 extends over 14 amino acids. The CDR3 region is CASSIDGPYNEQYF. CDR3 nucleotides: TGTGCCAGTAGTATAGATGGCCCGTACAATGAGCAGTACTTC.

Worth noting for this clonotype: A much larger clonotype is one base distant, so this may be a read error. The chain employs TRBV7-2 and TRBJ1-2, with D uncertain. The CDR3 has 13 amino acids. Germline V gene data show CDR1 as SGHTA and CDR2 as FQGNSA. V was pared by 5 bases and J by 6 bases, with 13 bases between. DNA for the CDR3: TGTGCCAGCAGCCGCCTCGGGTTGGATGGCTACACCTTC. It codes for CASSRLGLDGYTF.

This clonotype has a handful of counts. The CDR3 reads CASSPGTTPSDTQYF. CDR3 in DNA: TGCGCCAGCAGCCCCGGGACTACCCCCTCAGATACGCAGTATTTT. The V gene is TRBV5-1, the J gene TRBJ2-3, with TRBD2 identical over 7 bases. The CDR3 covers 15 residues. With V trimmed by 4 bases and J by 4 bases, 9 bases remained unmatched. CDR1 and CDR2 from the germline V gene are SGHRS and YFSETQ.

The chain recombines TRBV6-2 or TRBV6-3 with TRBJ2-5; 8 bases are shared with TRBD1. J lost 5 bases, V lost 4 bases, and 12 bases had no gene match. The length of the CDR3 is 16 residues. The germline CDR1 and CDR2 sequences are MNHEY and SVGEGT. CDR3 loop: CASSFPRGLRTETQYF. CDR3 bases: TGTGCCAGCAGTTTTCCCAGGGGGCTCAGGACGGAGACCCAGTACTTC.

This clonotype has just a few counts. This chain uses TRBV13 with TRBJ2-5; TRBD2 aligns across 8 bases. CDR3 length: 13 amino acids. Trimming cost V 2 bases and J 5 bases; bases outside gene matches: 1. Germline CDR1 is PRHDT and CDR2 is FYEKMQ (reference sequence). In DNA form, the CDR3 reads TGTGCCAGCAGCTTATCTAGCGGGGAGACCCAGTACTTC. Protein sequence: CASSLSSGETQYF.

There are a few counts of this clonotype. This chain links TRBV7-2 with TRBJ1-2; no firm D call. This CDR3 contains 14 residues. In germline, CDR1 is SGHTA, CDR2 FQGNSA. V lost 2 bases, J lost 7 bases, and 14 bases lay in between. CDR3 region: CASSLLAGSFGYTF. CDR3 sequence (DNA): TGTGCCAGCAGCTTATTGGCGGGCAGCTTTGGCTACACCTTC. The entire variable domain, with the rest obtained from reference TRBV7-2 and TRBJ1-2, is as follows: GAGVSQSPSNKVTEKGKDVELRCDPISGHTALYWYRQSLGQGLEFLIYFQGNSAPDKSGLPSDRFSAERTGGSVSTLTIQRTQQEDSAVYLCASSLLAGSFGYTFGSGTRLTVV.

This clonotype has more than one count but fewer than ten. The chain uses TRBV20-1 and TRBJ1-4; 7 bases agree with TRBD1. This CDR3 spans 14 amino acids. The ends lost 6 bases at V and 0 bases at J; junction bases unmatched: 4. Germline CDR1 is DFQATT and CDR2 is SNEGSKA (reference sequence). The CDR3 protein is CSASDRATNEKLFF. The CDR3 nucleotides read TGCAGTGCGTCCGACAGGGCAACTAATGAAAAACTGTTTTTT.

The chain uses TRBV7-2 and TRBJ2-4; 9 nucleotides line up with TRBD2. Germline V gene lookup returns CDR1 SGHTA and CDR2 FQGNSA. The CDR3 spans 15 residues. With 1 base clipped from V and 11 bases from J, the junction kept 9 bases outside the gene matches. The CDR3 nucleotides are TGTGCCAGCAGCTTAGGGGCTAGCGGGAACCTATTTCAGTACTTC. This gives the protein CASSLGASGNLFQYF.

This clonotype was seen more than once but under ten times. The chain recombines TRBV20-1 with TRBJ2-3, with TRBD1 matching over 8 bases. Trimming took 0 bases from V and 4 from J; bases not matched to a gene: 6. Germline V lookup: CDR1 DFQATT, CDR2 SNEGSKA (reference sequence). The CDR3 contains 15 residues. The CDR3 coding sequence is TGCAGTGCTAGAGATCCTGGACAGGGCCCAGATACGCAGTATTTT. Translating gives CSARDPGQGPDTQYF.

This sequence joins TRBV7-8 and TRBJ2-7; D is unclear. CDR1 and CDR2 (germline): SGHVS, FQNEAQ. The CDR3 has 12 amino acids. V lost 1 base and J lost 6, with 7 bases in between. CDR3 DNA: TGTGCCAGCAGCTTAGTGTACTTCGAGCAGTACTTC. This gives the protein CASSLVYFEQYF.

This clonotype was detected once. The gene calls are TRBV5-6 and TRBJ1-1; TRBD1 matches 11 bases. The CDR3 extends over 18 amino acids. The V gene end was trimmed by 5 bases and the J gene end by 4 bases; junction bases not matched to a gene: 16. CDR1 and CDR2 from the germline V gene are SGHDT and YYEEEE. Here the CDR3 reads CASSKPDRGQWRPTEAFF. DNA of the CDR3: TGTGCCAGCAGTAAGCCGGACAGGGGGCAATGGCGGCCCACTGAAGCTTTCTTT. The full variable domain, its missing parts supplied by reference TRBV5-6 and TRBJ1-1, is DAGVTQSPTHLIKTRGQQVTLRCSPKSGHDTVSWYQQALGQGPQFIFQYYEEEERQRGNFPDRFSGHQFPNYSSELNVNALLLGDSALYLCASSKPDRGQWRPTEAFFGQGTRLTVV.

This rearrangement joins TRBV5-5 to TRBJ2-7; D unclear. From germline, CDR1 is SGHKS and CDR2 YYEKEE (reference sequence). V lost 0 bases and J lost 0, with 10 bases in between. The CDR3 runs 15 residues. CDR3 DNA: TGTGCCAGCAGCTTGGAATGGCAGGCCTCCTACGAGCAGTACTTC. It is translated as CASSLEWQASYEQYF.

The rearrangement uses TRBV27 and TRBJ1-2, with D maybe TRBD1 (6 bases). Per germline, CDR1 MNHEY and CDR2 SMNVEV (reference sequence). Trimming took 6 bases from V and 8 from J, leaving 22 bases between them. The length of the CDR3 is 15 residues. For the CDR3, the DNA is TGTGCCAGCAGACCCGGGACACCGACGTTGGTGGGCTACACCTTC. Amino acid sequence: CASRPGTPTLVGYTF.

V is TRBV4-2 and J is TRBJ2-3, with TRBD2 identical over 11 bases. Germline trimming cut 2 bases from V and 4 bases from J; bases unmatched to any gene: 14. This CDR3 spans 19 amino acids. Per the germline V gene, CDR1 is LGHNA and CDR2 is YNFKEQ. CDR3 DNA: TGTGCCAGCAGCCAACCACCCCATAGCGGGAGGGCCGACCCAGATACGCAGTATTTT. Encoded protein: CASSQPPHSGRADPDTQYF.

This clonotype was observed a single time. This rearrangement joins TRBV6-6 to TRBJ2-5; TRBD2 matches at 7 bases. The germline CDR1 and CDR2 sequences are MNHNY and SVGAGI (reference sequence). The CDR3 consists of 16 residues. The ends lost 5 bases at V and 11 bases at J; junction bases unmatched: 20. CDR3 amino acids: CASSTWREWGLDEQYF. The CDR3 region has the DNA TGTGCCAGCAGTACCTGGCGGGAGTGGGGGTTGGATGAGCAGTACTTC.

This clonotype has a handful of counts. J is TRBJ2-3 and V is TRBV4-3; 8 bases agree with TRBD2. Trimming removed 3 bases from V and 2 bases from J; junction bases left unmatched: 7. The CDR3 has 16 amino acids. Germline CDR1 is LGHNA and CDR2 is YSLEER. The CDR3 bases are TGCGCCAGCAGCCAGCCGGGACTAGGTTCCACAGATACGCAGTATTTT. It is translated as CASSQPGLGSTDTQYF.

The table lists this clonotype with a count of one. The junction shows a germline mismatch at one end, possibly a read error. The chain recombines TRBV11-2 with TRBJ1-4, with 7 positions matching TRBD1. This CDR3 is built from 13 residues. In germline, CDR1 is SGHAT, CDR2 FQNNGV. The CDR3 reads CSSSSRQGEKLFF. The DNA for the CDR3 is TGTTCCAGCAGCTCGCGACAGGGTGAAAAACTGTTTTTT.